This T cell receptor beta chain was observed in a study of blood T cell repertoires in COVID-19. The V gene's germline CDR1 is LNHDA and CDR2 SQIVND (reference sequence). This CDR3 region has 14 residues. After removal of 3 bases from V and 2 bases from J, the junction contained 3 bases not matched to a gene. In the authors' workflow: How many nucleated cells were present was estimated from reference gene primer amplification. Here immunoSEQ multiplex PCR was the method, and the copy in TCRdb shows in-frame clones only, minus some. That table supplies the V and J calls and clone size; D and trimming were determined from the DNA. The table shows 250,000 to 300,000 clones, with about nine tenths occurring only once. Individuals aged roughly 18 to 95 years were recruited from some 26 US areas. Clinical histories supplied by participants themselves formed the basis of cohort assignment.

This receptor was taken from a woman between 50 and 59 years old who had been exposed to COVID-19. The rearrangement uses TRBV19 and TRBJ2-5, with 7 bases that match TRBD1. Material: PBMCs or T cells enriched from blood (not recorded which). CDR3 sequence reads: CASSMAGGQETQYF. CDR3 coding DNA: TGTGCCAGTAGTATGGCAGGGGGACAAGAGACCCAGTACTTC.